These 7 T cell receptor beta chains came from one sample sequenced in a study of breast tumors, draining lymph nodes, adjacent tissues. MiXCR, applied by TCRdb to the multiplex PCR reads, yields one record per CDR3 protein. In the table there are 33,000 or so distinct CDR3 sequences, about 63% of which are singletons. Specimen: breast tumor tissue. The receptors were sampled from a female donor with breast cancer. Some clones in this sample may be carry-over from other donors' samples.

V gene TRBV10-3 combines with J gene TRBJ2-7; 9 positions agree with TRBD2. This CDR3 region has 13 residues. Germline assignment: CDR1 ENHRY and CDR2 SYGVKD. The V gene end was trimmed by 10 bases and the J gene end by 0 bases; junction bases not matched to a gene: 4. CDR3 DNA sequence: TGTGCCACAGGGACTAGCAGCTCCTACGAGCAGTACTTC. The encoded protein is CATGTSSSYEQYF.

This clonotype has at least ten counts. The chain recombines TRBV12-3 or TRBV12-4 with TRBJ2-3; possibly TRBD1 for D (5 bases). The CDR3 is made up of 13 amino acids. V lost 6 bases and J 6 bases, leaving 13 bases between the germline ends. The CDR3 loop is CASRTRVLDTQYF. The CDR3, as DNA: TGTGCCAGCAGAACCAGGGTGCTGGATACGCAGTATTTT.

This clonotype was recorded many times. The chain carries TRBV2 and TRBJ2-1, with 14 bases aligning to TRBD2. V gave up 5 bases and J gave up 7 bases; unmatched junction bases: 1. Germline CDR1 is SNHLY and CDR2 is FYNNEI. The CDR3 is 14 amino acids. In nucleotides, the CDR3 is TGTGCCAGCAGTTGGACTAGCGGGAGGAATGAGCAGTTCTTC. Encoded protein: CASSWTSGRNEQFF.

This clonotype was counted many times. The J gene is TRBJ1-2, the V gene TRBV7-9; unclear D gene. The CDR3 is 13 amino acids. Trimming removed 5 bases at V and 8 bases at J, with 15 bases between. Germline CDR1 SEHNR, CDR2 FQNEAQ (reference sequence). The CDR3 region is CASSLTRQNGYTF. The CDR3, as DNA: TGTGCCAGCAGCCTCACCAGGCAGAACGGCTACACCTTC.

The table lists this clonotype with a count of one. This rearrangement joins TRBV12-3 or TRBV12-4 to TRBJ1-6; TRBD1 might be the D (5 bases). This CDR3 is built from 13 residues. V was shortened by 6 bases and J by 7 bases, with 10 bases between the two germline ends. In DNA form, the CDR3 reads TGTGCCAGCAGCACCAACAGGAATTCACCCCTCCACTTT. Its translation is CASSTNRNSPLHF.

A note on this clonotype: A much more abundant neighbour one base away suggests this may be a read error. CDR3 loop: CAGSDQGKGTEAFF. CDR3 coding DNA: TGTGCCGGCAGTGACCAGGGGAAAGGGACTGAAGCTTTCTTT. V and J are TRBV6-4 and TRBJ1-1, with a possible D match to TRBD1 (6 bases). The CDR3 is 14 residues long. CDR1 is MRHNA, CDR2 SNTAGT, per germline.

Notes on this clonotype: Sequence at one end of the junction differs from germline and may be a read error. Here the CDR3 DNA reads TGCGCCAGCAGCCAAGGATCACGAGTCAGAGGAGGGAACGAGCAGTGCTTC. It encodes CASSQGSRVRGGNEQCF. This rearrangement joins TRBV4-1 to TRBJ2-7; D may be TRBD2 (6 bases). Germline CDR1 reads MGHRA; CDR2 reads YSYEKL. This CDR3 has 17 residues.